The 27 T cell receptor beta chains below come from one sample, sequenced in a study of T cell changes during pregnancy in multiple sclerosis. The assay was immunoSEQ multiplex PCR, and TCRdb's table has in-frame clones only and misses some. The repertoire holds more than 35,000 clones, 88% seen once, with 5.5% to 6% in the top ten. The sample in question was CD8+ T cells from peripheral blood mononuclear cells, obtained after pregnancy. The receptors were sampled from a female donor in good health, enrolled as a control in a pregnancy study.

The genes are TRBV4-3 and TRBJ2-7, with a possible D match to TRBD2 (6 bases). The ends were cut back, 2 bases at V and 0 bases at J, with 11 bases in the middle. Germline CDR1 is LGHNA and CDR2 is YSLEER. The CDR3 runs 15 residues. CDR3: CASSQWTGDSYEQYF. As DNA, the CDR3 is TGCGCCAGCAGCCAATGGACGGGGGACTCCTACGAGCAGTACTTC.

This clone was observed once. The chain carries TRBV5-1 and TRBJ2-1, with D unclear. Trimming cost V 1 base and J 9 bases, with 17 bases left between them. The CDR3 has 15 amino acids. Germline V CDR1 and CDR2: SGHRS, YFSETQ. The CDR3 coding sequence is TGCGCCAGCAGCTTGAGCAGGCTGGATCTTACTGAGCAGTTCTTC. This translates into CASSLSRLDLTEQFF. The full variable domain, with the rest looked up from reference TRBV5-1 and TRBJ2-1, is KAGVTQTPRYLIKTRGQQVTLSCSPISGHRSVSWYQQTPGQGLQFLFEYFSETQRNKGNFPGRFSGRQFSNSRSEMNVSTLELGDSALYLCASSLSRLDLTEQFFGPGTRLTVL.

V usage is TRBV28 and J usage is TRBJ1-6; D may be TRBD1 (5 bases). The V gene's germline CDR1 is MDHEN and CDR2 SYDVKM. V lost 3 bases to trimming and J lost 9 bases, with 9 bases between them. CDR3 length: 13 residues. CDR3 DNA sequence: TGTGCCAGCAGTTTCCAAGGGGTTTCACCCCTCCACTTT. It is translated as CASSFQGVSPLHF.

This chain links TRBV5-6 with TRBJ2-7, with D perhaps TRBD2 (5 bases). V dropped 0 bases and J dropped 3 bases, with 16 bases sitting between them. The CDR3 has 16 amino acids. From germline, CDR1 is SGHDT and CDR2 YYEEEE. The CDR3 protein is CASSLARGIGYYEQYF. As DNA, the CDR3 is TGTGCCAGCAGCTTGGCCAGAGGGATAGGATACTACGAGCAGTACTTC.

This clone showed up just a few times. The V and J genes are TRBV7-3 and TRBJ1-1, with 8 bases fitting TRBD1. This CDR3 region has 12 residues. V trimming: 4 bases; J trimming: 8 bases; junction bases outside the gene matches: 3. Germline V gene lookup returns CDR1 SGHTA and CDR2 FQGTGA. CDR3 nucleotides: TGTGCCAGCAGCTACGGACAGGGAGAAGCTTTCTTT. Encoded protein: CASSYGQGEAFF.

The chain employs TRBV11-2 and TRBJ2-2; D is possibly TRBD2 (5 bases). The CDR3 loop spans 15 amino acids. Trimming removed 3 bases from V and 6 bases from J, with 14 bases in between. CDR1 is SGHAT and CDR2 is FQNNGV in the germline V gene. CDR3 coding DNA: TGTGCCAGCAGCTTGGACTTATTTTACGCCGGGGAGCTGTTTTTT. This encodes CASSLDLFYAGELFF.

V and J are TRBV27 and TRBJ1-1, with a tentative D call TRBD1 (5 bases). The CDR3 is made up of 13 amino acids. Germline lookup yields CDR1 MNHEY and CDR2 SMNVEV (reference sequence). The V end lost 5 bases, the J end lost 0 bases, and 7 bases lay between the germline ends. The CDR3 spells CASSLTVNTEAFF. CDR3 bases: TGTGCCAGCAGTCTGACAGTGAACACTGAAGCTTTCTTT.

The chain carries TRBV7-9 and TRBJ2-1, with 9 bases lining up with TRBD1. Germline CDR1 reads SEHNR; CDR2 reads FQNEAQ (reference sequence). The CDR3 is made up of 15 amino acids. After removal of 5 bases from V and 8 bases from J, the junction contained 10 bases not matched to a gene. The CDR3 is CASSPPGQGMDEQFF. CDR3 sequence (DNA): TGTGCCAGCAGCCCACCGGGACAGGGTATGGATGAGCAGTTCTTC.

The V gene is TRBV6-4, the J gene TRBJ1-1; TRBD1 agrees at 10 bases. CDR3 length equals 17 residues. Germline CDR1 reads MRHNA; CDR2 reads SNTAGT. Losses at the gene ends were 7 bases for V and 0 bases for J; bases not matched to a gene: 11. The CDR3 DNA reads TGTGCCAGCAAGGAGGACAGGGGGAAAAACATGAACACTGAAGCTTTCTTT. This codes for CASKEDRGKNMNTEAFF.

This chain uses TRBV4-3 with TRBJ2-7, with D tentatively TRBD1 (6 bases). CDR3 length equals 13 residues. From germline, CDR1 is LGHNA and CDR2 YSLEER. V dropped 4 bases and J dropped 1 base, with 8 bases sitting between them. CDR3 in DNA: TGCGCCAGCAGCCGCGGACAGTCCTACGAGCAGTACTTC. This gives the protein CASSRGQSYEQYF.

The chain links TRBV11-2 to TRBJ2-1, with 14 bases that match TRBD2. From germline, CDR1 is SGHAT and CDR2 FQNNGV. The ends lost 4 bases at V and 0 bases at J; junction bases unmatched: 2. The CDR3 contains 17 residues. The CDR3 sequence: CASSWGTSGGSYNEQFF. The CDR3 nucleotides read TGTGCCAGCAGCTGGGGGACTAGCGGGGGCTCCTACAATGAGCAGTTCTTC.

The chain uses TRBV2 and TRBJ2-7; D possibly corresponds to TRBD1 (7 bases). The CDR3 is 14 amino acids. CDR1 and CDR2 (germline): SNHLY, FYNNEI. Trimming removed 4 bases at V and 0 bases at J, with 10 bases between. The CDR3 bases are TGTGCCAGCAGTGGACAGGGACTCTCCTACGAGCAGTACTTC. Encoded protein: CASSGQGLSYEQYF.

The CDR3 is CASSPAGRTPGNEQFF. The CDR3 DNA reads as TGTGCCAGCAGCCCGGCCGGGCGAACCCCGGGAAATGAGCAGTTCTTC. The chain has TRBV28 and TRBJ2-1; possible D gene TRBD2, 5 bases. CDR3 length equals 16 residues. Deletions cut 6 bases from V and 7 bases from J, with 22 bases between. Per the germline V gene, CDR1 is MDHEN and CDR2 is SYDVKM.

This rearrangement joins TRBV5-4 to TRBJ2-7, with D unclear. Trimming shortened V by 0 bases and J by 1 base, and 14 bases separated the two germline ends. The V gene's germline CDR1 is SGHNT and CDR2 YYREEE (reference sequence). The CDR3 contains 16 residues. The CDR3 sequence is CASSLAPDTFSYEQYF. DNA for the CDR3: TGTGCCAGCAGCTTGGCTCCAGACACATTTTCCTACGAGCAGTACTTC.

This chain links TRBV4-3 with TRBJ2-7; no reliable D call. Germline values: CDR1 LGHNA, CDR2 YSLEER. The CDR3 is made up of 14 amino acids. Trimming pared 6 bases from V and 2 bases from J, leaving 14 bases between. CDR3 region: CASSETRLAYEQYF. The DNA of the CDR3 is TGCGCCAGCAGTGAAACCCGGCTAGCCTACGAGCAGTACTTC.

This chain links TRBV5-6 with TRBJ1-5; 7 positions match TRBD1. Per germline, CDR1 SGHDT and CDR2 YYEEEE. This CDR3 has 15 residues. V shed 5 bases and J 3 bases; nucleotides not matched to a gene: 8. Here the CDR3 DNA reads TGTGCCAGCAGTCCACAGGGGATGCCCAATCAGCCCCAGCATTTT. It specifies CASSPQGMPNQPQHF.

The genes are TRBV6-5 and TRBJ1-5; TRBD1 is a possible D gene (6 bases). Germline CDR1 MNHEY, CDR2 SVGAGI. The CDR3 is 16 residues long. Trimming cost V 4 bases and J 2 bases, with 15 bases left between them. DNA for the CDR3: TGTGCCAGCAGTTGTCTGGAAGAGGGGGGCAATCAGCCCCAGCATTTT. Its protein is CASSCLEEGGNQPQHF.

The rearrangement joins TRBV4-3 to TRBJ2-3; D call uncertain. Germline CDR1 and CDR2: LGHNA and YSLEER. The CDR3 has 12 residues. V was clipped by 5 bases and J by 5 bases, with 8 bases between them. The DNA of the CDR3 is TGCGCCAGCAGCTCCAGCGAAGATACGCAGTATTTT. Translated, it gives CASSSSEDTQYF.

The V and J genes are TRBV9 and TRBJ1-5; D might be TRBD1 (5 bases). Deletions cut 0 bases from V and 2 bases from J, with 6 bases between. The length of the CDR3 is 14 residues. Germline CDR1 and CDR2: SGDLS and YYNGEE. The CDR3 spells CASSVEGGNQPQHF. The CDR3 DNA sequence: TGTGCCAGCAGCGTAGAAGGGGGCAATCAGCCCCAGCATTTT.

The rearrangement links TRBV5-4 to TRBJ1-4; TRBD1 matches at 7 bases. V lost 4 bases and J lost 12; bases outside the gene matches: 12. CDR3 size: 14 residues. Germline V CDR1 and CDR2: SGHNT, YYREEE (reference sequence). The CDR3 nucleotides are TGTGCCAGCAGCACTAAGACAGGGAGGCGCGAACTGTTTTTT. Its protein product is CASSTKTGRRELFF.

The CDR3 here is CASSPQGTDTQYF. CDR3 nucleotides: TGTGCCAGCAGCCCGCAGGGGACAGATACGCAGTATTTT. This chain joins TRBV7-9 and TRBJ2-3; TRBD1 might be the D (6 bases). Germline lookup yields CDR1 SEHNR and CDR2 FQNEAQ (reference sequence). The V and J ends lost 5 bases and 3 bases respectively, with 9 bases between them. The length of the CDR3 is 13 residues. The full variable domain, its missing parts supplied by reference TRBV7-9 and TRBJ2-3, is DTGVSQNPRHKITKRGQNVTFRCDPISEHNRLYWYRQTLGQGPEFLTYFQNEAQLEKSRLLSDRFSAERPKGSFSTLEIQRTEQGDSAMYLCASSPQGTDTQYFGPGTRLTVL.

V is TRBV15 and J is TRBJ2-7; 13 nucleotides match TRBD2. V shed 3 bases, J shed 1 base, and the junction held 0 bases outside the gene matches. The CDR3 runs to 15 residues. Germline lookup yields CDR1 LNHNV and CDR2 YYDKDF (reference sequence). This CDR3 reads CATSRGLAGSYEQYF. The DNA for the CDR3 is TGTGCCACCAGCAGGGGACTAGCGGGGTCCTACGAGCAGTACTTC.

The chain carries TRBV7-9 and TRBJ2-5; D remains ambiguous. V shed 2 bases and J shed 5 bases, with 15 bases lying between them. There are 15 residues in the CDR3. From germline, CDR1 is SEHNR and CDR2 FQNEAQ (reference sequence). The CDR3 spells CASSLFSLANETQYF. The CDR3 coding sequence is TGTGCCAGCAGCTTATTTAGCTTAGCCAACGAGACCCAGTACTTC.

On this clone itself: Its ends do not fully match the called genes, so a read error is possible. This rearrangement joins TRBV4-2 to TRBJ2-7; TRBD1 aligns across 8 bases. Germline CDR1 is LGHNA and CDR2 is YNFKEQ. This CDR3 comprises 16 residues. The CDR3 region is CVSSQDPGQESYEQYF. In DNA form, the CDR3 reads TGTGTCAGCAGCCAAGATCCGGGACAGGAGTCCTACGAGCAGTACTTC.

This chain connects TRBV13 to TRBJ1-1; a possible D gene is TRBD1 (5 bases). From germline, CDR1 is PRHDT and CDR2 FYEKMQ (reference sequence). V lost 3 bases and J lost 1, with 18 bases in between. CDR3 length: 17 residues. CDR3 DNA: TGTGCCAGCAGCTTCGGCTACCGACGGAGGGGGAACACTGAAGCTTTCTTT. Translation: CASSFGYRRRGNTEAFF.

In its sample, this clone is medium-sized. The genes are TRBV4-3 and TRBJ1-2; perhaps TRBD1 as D (6 bases). Germline V gene data show CDR1 as LGHNA and CDR2 as YSLEER. With 2 bases removed from V and 1 base from J, the gap between germline ends came to 17 bases. The CDR3 is 17 residues long. The CDR3 sequence is CASSQLYPGQFNYGYTF. The CDR3 coding sequence is TGCGCCAGCAGCCAACTATATCCGGGACAATTTAACTATGGCTACACCTTC.

In its sample, this clone was seen a few times. This CDR3 is also generated by other DNA sequences in the sample. The chain recombines TRBV14 with TRBJ2-3; D is undetermined. CDR1 SGHDN and CDR2 FVKESK come from the germline V gene. The CDR3 consists of 14 residues. V was cut by 0 bases and J by 3 bases, with 7 bases left in between. As DNA, the CDR3 is TGTGCCAGCAGCCAAGAAGTTGAGACAGATACGCAGTATTTT. Translation: CASSQEVETDTQYF.